This record looks at one TCR beta chain sequence and its context. The CDR3 covers 16 residues. V lost 1 base, J lost 6 bases, and 15 bases lay in between. The germline V gene has CDR1 SGHAT and CDR2 FQNNGV. Sequenced by immunoSEQ multiplex PCR; TCRdb stores in-frame clones only, minus some. The table shows roughly 16,000 clones, with approximately 73% occurring only once. This specimen belongs to a study of OX40 agonist ivuxolimab in advanced cancers. Sequenced here: CD4+ or CD8+ T cells sorted from blood, sampled in a trial of the OX40 agonist ivuxolimab. The sequence came from an adult with an advanced solid tumor such as melanoma, head and neck, liver or kidney cancer. This chain joins TRBV11-2 and TRBJ1-4; D is perhaps TRBD1 (6 bases). This chain's CDR3 is CASSLVGRGLHEKLFF. The DNA of the CDR3 is TGTGCCAGCAGCTTAGTAGGGAGGGGGTTACATGAAAAACTGTTTTTT.